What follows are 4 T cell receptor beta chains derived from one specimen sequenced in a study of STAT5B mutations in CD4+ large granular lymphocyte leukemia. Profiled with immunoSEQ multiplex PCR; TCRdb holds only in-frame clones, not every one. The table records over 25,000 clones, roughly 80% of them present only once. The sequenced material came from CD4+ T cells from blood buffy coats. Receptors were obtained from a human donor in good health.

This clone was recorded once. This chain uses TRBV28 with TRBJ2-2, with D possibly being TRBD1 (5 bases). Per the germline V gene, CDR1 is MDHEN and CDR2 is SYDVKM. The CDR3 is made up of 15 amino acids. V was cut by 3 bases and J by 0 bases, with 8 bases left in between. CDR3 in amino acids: CASSLLTANTGELFF. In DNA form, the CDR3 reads TGTGCCAGCAGTTTGCTGACAGCGAACACCGGGGAGCTGTTTTTT.

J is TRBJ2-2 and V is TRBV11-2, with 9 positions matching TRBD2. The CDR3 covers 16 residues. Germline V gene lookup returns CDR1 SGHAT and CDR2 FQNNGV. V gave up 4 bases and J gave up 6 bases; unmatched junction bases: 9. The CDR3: CASSSLSGRKAGELFF. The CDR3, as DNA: TGTGCCAGCAGCTCATTGAGCGGGAGGAAGGCCGGGGAGCTGTTTTTT. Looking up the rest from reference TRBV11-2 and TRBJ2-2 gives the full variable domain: EAGVAQSPRYKIIEKRQSVAFWCNPISGHATLYWYQQILGQGPKLLIQFQNNGVVDDSQLPKDRFSAERLKGVDSTLKIQPAKLEDSAVYLCASSSLSGRKAGELFFGEGSRLTVL.

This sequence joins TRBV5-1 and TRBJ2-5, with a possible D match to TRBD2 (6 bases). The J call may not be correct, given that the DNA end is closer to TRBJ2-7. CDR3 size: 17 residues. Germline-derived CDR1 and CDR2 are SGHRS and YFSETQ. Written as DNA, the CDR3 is TGCGCCAGCAGCTTGGTACAGGCCACCGGGAGCCTATACGAGCAGTACTTC. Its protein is CASSLVQATGSLYEQYF.

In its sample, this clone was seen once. The CDR3 DNA sequence: TGTGCCAGCAGCTTAGCGGATAACACCGGGGAGCTGTTTTTT. Translated, it gives CASSLADNTGELFF. V is TRBV7-2 and J is TRBJ2-2; the D is unclear. The CDR3 extends over 14 amino acids. CDR1 SGHTA and CDR2 FQGNSA come from the germline V gene. Trimming shortened V by 0 bases and J by 2 bases, and 4 bases separated the two germline ends. Looking up the rest from reference TRBV7-2 and TRBJ2-2 gives the full variable domain: GAGVSQSPSNKVTEKGKDVELRCDPISGHTALYWYRQSLGQGLEFLIYFQGNSAPDKSGLPSDRFSAERTGGSVSTLTIQRTQQEDSAVYLCASSLADNTGELFFGEGSRLTVL.